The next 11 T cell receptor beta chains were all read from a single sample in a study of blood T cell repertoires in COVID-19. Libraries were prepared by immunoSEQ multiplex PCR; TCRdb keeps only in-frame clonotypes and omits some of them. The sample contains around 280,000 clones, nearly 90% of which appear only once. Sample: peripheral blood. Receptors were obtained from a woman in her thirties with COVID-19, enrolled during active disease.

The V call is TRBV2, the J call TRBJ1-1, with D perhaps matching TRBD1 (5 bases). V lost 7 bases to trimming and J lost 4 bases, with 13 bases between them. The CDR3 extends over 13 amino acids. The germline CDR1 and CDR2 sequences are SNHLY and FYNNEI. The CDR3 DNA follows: TGTGCCAGCAAGGTGGGGCTTAGCACTGAAGCTTTCTTT. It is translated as CASKVGLSTEAFF.

The CDR3 sequence is CASSPNSYEQYF. The CDR3 DNA reads as TGTGCCAGTAGTCCTAACTCCTACGAGCAGTACTTC. The chain couples TRBV19 to TRBJ2-7; D gene unclear. The CDR3 length is 12 residues. Germline assignment: CDR1 LNHDA and CDR2 SQIVND (reference sequence). With 5 bases removed from V and 0 bases from J, the gap between germline ends came to 5 bases.

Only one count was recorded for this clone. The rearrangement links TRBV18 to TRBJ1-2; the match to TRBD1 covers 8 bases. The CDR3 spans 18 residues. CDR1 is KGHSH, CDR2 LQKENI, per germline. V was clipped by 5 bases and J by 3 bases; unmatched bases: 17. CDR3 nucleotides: TGTGCCAGCTCATCATCGGGACAGGTTACCCTTATCCACTATGGCTACACCTTC. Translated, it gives CASSSSGQVTLIHYGYTF.

This CDR3 reads CASSRQGDEQFF. Here the CDR3 DNA reads TGTGCCAGCAGCCGACAGGGGGATGAGCAGTTCTTC. The J gene is TRBJ2-1, the V gene TRBV11-2, with TRBD1 matching over 9 bases. In germline, CDR1 is SGHAT, CDR2 FQNNGV. V shed 5 bases, J shed 8 bases, and the junction held 1 base outside the gene matches. This CDR3 is built from 12 residues.

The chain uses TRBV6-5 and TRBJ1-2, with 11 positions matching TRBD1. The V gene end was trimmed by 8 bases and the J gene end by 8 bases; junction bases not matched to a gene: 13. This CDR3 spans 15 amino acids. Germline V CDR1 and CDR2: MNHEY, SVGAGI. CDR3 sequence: CASSGTGGAYEGYTF. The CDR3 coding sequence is TGTGCCAGCTCTGGGACAGGGGGTGCCTATGAGGGCTACACCTTC.

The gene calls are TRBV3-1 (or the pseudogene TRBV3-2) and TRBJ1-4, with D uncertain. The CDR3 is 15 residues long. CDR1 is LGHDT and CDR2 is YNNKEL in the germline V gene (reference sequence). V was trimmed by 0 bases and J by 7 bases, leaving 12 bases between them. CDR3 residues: CASSQDVATGEKLFF. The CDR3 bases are TGTGCCAGCAGCCAAGATGTAGCAACCGGTGAAAAACTGTTTTTT.

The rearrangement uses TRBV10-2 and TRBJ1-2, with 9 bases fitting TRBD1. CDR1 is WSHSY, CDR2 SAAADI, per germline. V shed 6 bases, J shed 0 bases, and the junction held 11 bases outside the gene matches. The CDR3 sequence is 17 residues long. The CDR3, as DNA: TGCGCCAGCAGAGATGGACAGGGGCGCCGAACTAACTATGGCTACACCTTC. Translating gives CASRDGQGRRTNYGYTF.

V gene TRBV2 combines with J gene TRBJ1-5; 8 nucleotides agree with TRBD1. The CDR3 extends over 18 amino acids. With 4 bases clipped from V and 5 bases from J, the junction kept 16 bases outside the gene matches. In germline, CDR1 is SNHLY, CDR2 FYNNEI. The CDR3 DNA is TGTGCCAGCAGTGGGGGCGGACAGGGCAGGAGGTGGGATCAGCCCCAGCATTTT. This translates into CASSGGGQGRRWDQPQHF.

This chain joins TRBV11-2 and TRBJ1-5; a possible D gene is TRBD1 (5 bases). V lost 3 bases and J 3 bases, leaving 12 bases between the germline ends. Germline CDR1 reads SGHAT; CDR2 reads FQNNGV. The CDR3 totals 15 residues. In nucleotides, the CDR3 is TGTGCCAGCAGCTTTCAGGGTAGTCACAATCAGCCCCAGCATTTT. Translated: CASSFQGSHNQPQHF.

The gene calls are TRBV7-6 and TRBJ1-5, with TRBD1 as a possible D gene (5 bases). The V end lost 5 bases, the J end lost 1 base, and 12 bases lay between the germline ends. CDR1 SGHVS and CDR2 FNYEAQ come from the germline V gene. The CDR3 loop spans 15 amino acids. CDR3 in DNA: TGTGCCAGCAGCCGTCGACAGACCAGCAATCAGCCCCAGCATTTT. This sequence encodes CASSRRQTSNQPQHF. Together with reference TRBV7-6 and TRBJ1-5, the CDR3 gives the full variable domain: GAGVSQSPRYKVTKRGQDVALRCDPISGHVSLYWYRQALGQGPEFLTYFNYEAQQDKSGLPNDRFSAERPEGSISTLTIQRTEQRDSAMYRCASSRRQTSNQPQHFGDGTRLSIL.

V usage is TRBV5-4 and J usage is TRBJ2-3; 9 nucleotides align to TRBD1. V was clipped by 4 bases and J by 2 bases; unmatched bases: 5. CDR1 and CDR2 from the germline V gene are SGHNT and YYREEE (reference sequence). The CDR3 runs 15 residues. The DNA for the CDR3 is TGTGCCAGCAGCCCACAGGGGGCGGTCACAGATACGCAGTATTTT. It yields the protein CASSPQGAVTDTQYF.